The 30 T cell receptor beta chains given below trace back to one sample, sequenced in a study of shared clonotypes between healthy human individuals. The data were produced by immunoSEQ multiplex PCR, yet TCRdb's version contains in-frame clones alone and is incomplete. Found here are around 940,000 clones, over 75% of them singletons; the top ten hold approximately 1.5%. Sequencing input: memory CD4+ T cells sorted from blood. Subset: CD45RA-negative fraction. Receptors originate from a man aged 18 to 29 in good health.

V gene TRBV5-4 combines with J gene TRBJ2-1; 10 bases line up with TRBD2. Germline trimming cut 4 bases from V and 8 bases from J; bases unmatched to any gene: 9. The CDR3 loop spans 15 amino acids. CDR1 and CDR2 from the germline V gene are SGHNT and YYREEE (reference sequence). The CDR3 region has the DNA TGTGCCAGCAGCCCTGTGGCTAGCGGGAGTTATGAGCAGTTCTTC. It is translated as CASSPVASGSYEQFF.

The V and J genes are TRBV2 and TRBJ2-7; 7 nucleotides agree with TRBD2. Germline CDR1 SNHLY, CDR2 FYNNEI. This CDR3 has 17 residues. The trim removed 3 bases at V and 0 bases at J, leaving 11 bases unmatched. The CDR3 DNA is TGTGCCAGCAGTGATACCTTAGGAGGGAGGGGCTCCTACGAGCAGTACTTC. Amino acids: CASSDTLGGRGSYEQYF.

The V gene is TRBV5-1, the J gene TRBJ1-2; unclear D gene. The germline V and J ends were trimmed by 3 bases and 6 bases, with 24 bases remaining between them. The germline CDR1 and CDR2 sequences are SGHRS and YFSETQ. This CDR3 is built from 17 residues. CDR3 nucleotides: TGCGCCAGCAGCTCGGGAAAAGGCTGGGTGGAGGGCCATGGCTACACCTTC. Protein sequence: CASSSGKGWVEGHGYTF.

V and J are TRBV9 and TRBJ2-4; possibly TRBD1 for D (6 bases). Germline CDR1 SGDLS, CDR2 YYNGEE. V was clipped by 2 bases and J by 3 bases, with 21 bases between them. This CDR3 region has 18 residues. This chain's CDR3 is CASSVLPAGDIGKNIQYF. In DNA form, the CDR3 reads TGTGCCAGCAGCGTCCTCCCGGCAGGGGATATCGGCAAAAACATTCAGTACTTC.

With regard to this clone: A much larger clonotype is one base distant, so this may be a read error. The chain has TRBV18 and TRBJ2-2; 7 nucleotides agree with TRBD1. Losses at the gene ends were 4 bases for V and 2 bases for J; bases not matched to a gene: 4. This CDR3 has 15 residues. Germline V lookup: CDR1 KGHSH, CDR2 LQKENI. The CDR3: CASSLGQINTGELFF. The DNA of the CDR3 is TGTGCCAGCTCACTGGGACAGATAAACACCGGGGAGCTGTTTTTT. Supplemented by reference TRBV18 and TRBJ2-2, the full variable domain reads NAGVMQNPRHLVRRRGQEARLRCSPMKGHSHVYWYRQLPEEGLKFMVYLQKENIIDESGMPKERFSAEFPKEGPSILRIQQVVRGDSAAYFCASSLGQINTGELFFGEGSRLTVL.

V and J are TRBV2 and TRBJ1-5, with TRBD1 identical over 8 bases. V shed 4 bases, J shed 6 bases, and the junction held 14 bases outside the gene matches. CDR1 is SNHLY, CDR2 FYNNEI, per germline. The CDR3 is 17 residues long. The CDR3: CASSGPGLTGGGQPQHF. The CDR3 bases are TGTGCCAGCAGTGGCCCGGGCCTAACAGGGGGTGGTCAGCCCCAGCATTTT. Using reference TRBV2 and TRBJ1-5 for the parts outside the CDR3, the full variable domain is EPEVTQTPSHQVTQMGQEVILRCVPISNHLYFYWYRQILGQKVEFLVSFYNNEISEKSEIFDDQFSVERPDGSNFTLKIRSTKLEDSAMYFCASSGPGLTGGGQPQHFGDGTRLSIL.

The chain uses TRBV6-6 and TRBJ2-3; TRBD1 agrees at 8 bases. The V segment lost 5 bases and the J segment 3 bases; nucleotides outside the gene matches: 4. The germline gives CDR1 MNHNY, CDR2 SVGAGI (reference sequence). The CDR3 is 14 amino acids. For the CDR3, the DNA is TGTGCCAGCAGTAAGCAGGGGGCGACAGATACGCAGTATTTT. Translated: CASSKQGATDTQYF.

This clone was detected only a few times. The rearrangement uses TRBV5-4 and TRBJ2-5; 10 positions match TRBD1. Germline values: CDR1 SGHNT, CDR2 YYREEE (reference sequence). This CDR3 spans 15 amino acids. V shed 3 bases and J 3 bases; nucleotides not matched to a gene: 5. The CDR3 region has the DNA TGTGCCAGCAGCTCGGGGGGACAGGGGAAAGAGACCCAGTACTTC. It is translated as CASSSGGQGKETQYF.

In its sample, this clone was seen a few times. This chain connects TRBV28 to TRBJ1-1, with D perhaps TRBD1 (5 bases). The length of the CDR3 is 14 residues. V lost 3 bases and J lost 1, with 9 bases in between. Germline V gives CDR1 MDHEN, CDR2 SYDVKM. The DNA of the CDR3 is TGTGCCAGCAGTTTGGCCGGGGCGAACACTGAAGCTTTCTTT. It specifies CASSLAGANTEAFF.

This chain links TRBV7-2 with TRBJ2-5; D perhaps matches TRBD2 (6 bases). V lost 1 base, J lost 7 bases, and 19 bases lay in between. The CDR3 is 16 residues long. The germline CDR1 and CDR2 sequences are SGHTA and FQGNSA. CDR3 sequence: CASSLVAAGTAGTQYF. CDR3 nucleotides: TGTGCCAGCAGCTTAGTAGCCGCGGGGACCGCCGGGACCCAGTACTTC. Based on the CDR3 plus reference TRBV7-2 and TRBJ2-5, the full variable domain is GAGVSQSPSNKVTEKGKDVELRCDPISGHTALYWYRQSLGQGLEFLIYFQGNSAPDKSGLPSDRFSAERTGGSVSTLTIQRTQQEDSAVYLCASSLVAAGTAGTQYFGPGTRLLVL.

The chain has TRBV15 and TRBJ1-2; tentatively, D is TRBD1 (6 bases). V was cut by 3 bases and J by 7 bases, with 15 bases left in between. The CDR3 spans 14 residues. Germline CDR1 is LNHNV and CDR2 is YYDKDF (reference sequence). CDR3 region: CATSRIQGWSGYTF. CDR3 DNA: TGTGCCACCAGCAGGATACAGGGCTGGTCTGGCTACACCTTC.

This clone was recorded once. The rearrangement links TRBV4-1 to TRBJ2-2; D gene ambiguous. CDR3 length: 16 residues. Germline V gene lookup returns CDR1 MGHRA and CDR2 YSYEKL. With 0 bases removed from V and 0 bases from J, the gap between germline ends came to 8 bases. The CDR3 DNA follows: TGCGCCAGCAGCCAAGAACCCCCCTCGAACACCGGGGAGCTGTTTTTT. Its protein product is CASSQEPPSNTGELFF.

V gene TRBV7-2 combines with J gene TRBJ2-7, with TRBD1 matching over 8 bases. The germline CDR1 and CDR2 sequences are SGHTA and FQGNSA. Unmatched junction bases numbered 7, after V lost 4 bases and J lost 8 bases. This CDR3 region has 13 residues. The CDR3 nucleotides are TGTGCCAGCAGCTCTGATCAGGGGGCTAAGCAGTACTTC. This codes for CASSSDQGAKQYF.

The chain couples TRBV7-2 to TRBJ2-1; a possible D gene is TRBD1 (6 bases). Per the germline V gene, CDR1 is SGHTA and CDR2 is FQGNSA. Trimming took 1 base from V and 8 from J, leaving 12 bases between them. The CDR3 is 14 amino acids. CDR3 bases: TGTGCCAGCAGCTTAGTGGTCAGGGGTTATGAGCAGTTCTTC. Protein sequence: CASSLVVRGYEQFF.

V usage is TRBV4-1 and J usage is TRBJ2-3; 13 bases are a match to TRBD2. V gave up 1 base and J gave up 1 base; unmatched junction bases: 8. The CDR3 length is 19 residues. The germline V gene has CDR1 MGHRA and CDR2 YSYEKL. CDR3 bases: TGCGCCAGCAGCCAAGCCCGACTAGCGGGGGGCCGGGGCACAGATACGCAGTATTTT. Its protein is CASSQARLAGGRGTDTQYF.

The V and J genes are TRBV18 and TRBJ1-4; D remains ambiguous. CDR3 length equals 16 residues. Trimming pared 5 bases from V and 3 bases from J, leaving 16 bases between. Germline CDR1 reads KGHSH; CDR2 reads LQKENI. The CDR3 protein is CASSALPQKANEKLFF. In DNA form, the CDR3 reads TGTGCCAGCTCAGCTCTACCACAGAAAGCTAATGAAAAACTGTTTTTT.

This chain uses TRBV19 with TRBJ2-3; D call uncertain. Between the trimmed V and J ends, which lost 5 bases and 6 bases, there was a span of 12 bases. The CDR3 has 13 amino acids. Germline lookup yields CDR1 LNHDA and CDR2 SQIVND (reference sequence). This CDR3 is CASSEEPYDTQYF. For the CDR3, the DNA is TGTGCCAGTAGTGAAGAACCTTACGATACGCAGTATTTT.

This sequence joins TRBV5-4 and TRBJ2-3, with D hard to call. The CDR3 totals 15 residues. Germline CDR1 reads SGHNT; CDR2 reads YYREEE (reference sequence). The V and J ends lost 7 bases and 4 bases respectively, with 19 bases between them. CDR3 sequence (DNA): TGTGCCAGCGCTCAGGAAGGCGGAAGGCCAGATACGCAGTATTTT. It is translated as CASAQEGGRPDTQYF. Drawing the rest from reference TRBV5-4 and TRBJ2-3, the complete variable domain is ETGVTQSPTHLIKTRGQQVTLRCSSQSGHNTVSWYQQALGQGPQFIFQYYREEENGRGNFPPRFSGLQFPNYSSELNVNALELDDSALYLCASAQEGGRPDTQYFGPGTRLTVL.

The CDR3 region is CASSQVPSGQGSYNEQFF. The CDR3 DNA is TGTGCCAGCAGCCAAGTCCCCTCGGGACAGGGTTCCTACAATGAGCAGTTCTTC. The chain carries TRBV4-2 and TRBJ2-1, with 9 bases aligning to TRBD1. V shed 1 base and J 1 base; nucleotides not matched to a gene: 8. Germline CDR1 is LGHNA and CDR2 is YNFKEQ. This CDR3 contains 18 residues.

This clone has just a few counts. CDR3 region: CASSVLAGGNEQYF. The CDR3 region has the DNA TGTGCCAGCAGTGTTCTAGCGGGGGGGAACGAGCAGTACTTC. The chain has TRBV2 and TRBJ2-7; 12 nucleotides agree with TRBD2. Unmatched junction bases numbered 3, after V lost 4 bases and J lost 5 bases. This CDR3 has 14 amino acids. The V gene's germline CDR1 is SNHLY and CDR2 FYNNEI. Full variable domain (missing parts from reference TRBV2 and TRBJ2-7): EPEVTQTPSHQVTQMGQEVILRCVPISNHLYFYWYRQILGQKVEFLVSFYNNEISEKSEIFDDQFSVERPDGSNFTLKIRSTKLEDSAMYFCASSVLAGGNEQYFGPGTRLTVT.

The CDR3 coding sequence is TGCGCCAGCAGCCAAGATTCAGGGGCAGTGAACACTGAAGCTTTCTTT. The encoded protein is CASSQDSGAVNTEAFF. The V gene is TRBV4-3, the J gene TRBJ1-1; D possibly corresponds to TRBD1 (6 bases). The CDR3 is made up of 16 amino acids. The V and J ends lost 0 bases and 0 bases respectively, with 11 bases between them. Germline-derived CDR1 and CDR2 are LGHNA and YSLEER.

This rearrangement joins TRBV6-1 to TRBJ2-5; D may be TRBD2 (6 bases). V shed 6 bases and J shed 5 bases, with 13 bases lying between them. CDR3 size: 13 residues. The V gene's germline CDR1 is MNHNS and CDR2 SASEGT. The CDR3: CASRVTSLETQYF. The CDR3 DNA is TGTGCCAGCAGGGTAACTAGCCTGGAGACCCAGTACTTC.

There are a few counts of this clone. J is TRBJ2-3 and V is TRBV19; 8 bases match TRBD2. The CDR3 totals 15 residues. Germline-derived CDR1 and CDR2 are LNHDA and SQIVND (reference sequence). V shed 5 bases and J 0 bases; nucleotides not matched to a gene: 4. CDR3 in amino acids: CASSYRGGSTDTQYF. The DNA for the CDR3 is TGTGCCAGTAGTTACCGGGGGGGTAGCACAGATACGCAGTATTTT.

The chain employs TRBV7-8 and TRBJ1-2, with D possibly TRBD1 on 6 matching bases. The germline V gene has CDR1 SGHVS and CDR2 FQNEAQ. This CDR3 has 16 amino acids. V was trimmed by 5 bases and J by 5 bases, leaving 21 bases between them. The CDR3 loop reads CASSLGGAVRGYGYTF. The CDR3, as DNA: TGTGCCAGCAGCCTGGGGGGGGCGGTCCGAGGATATGGCTACACCTTC.

The chain uses TRBV18 and TRBJ1-4; possible D gene TRBD1, 5 bases. The CDR3 loop spans 15 amino acids. Trimming removed 5 bases at V and 0 bases at J, with 10 bases between. Germline CDR1 and CDR2: KGHSH and LQKENI. The CDR3 DNA follows: TGTGCCAGCTCAAACCGGGGGACAACTAATGAAAAACTGTTTTTT. This translates into CASSNRGTTNEKLFF.

The chain has TRBV19 and TRBJ2-2, with D perhaps TRBD1 (6 bases). The V end lost 6 bases, the J end lost 7 bases, and 18 bases lay between the germline ends. The CDR3 runs 15 residues. Looked up from germline, CDR1 is LNHDA and CDR2 is SQIVND (reference sequence). The CDR3 DNA reads as TGTGCCAGTAGCGATCACTCTCAGGGGAGCGGGGAGCTGTTTTTT. Translation gives CASSDHSQGSGELFF.

The chain carries TRBV25-1 and TRBJ2-5; 7 positions match TRBD2. The length of the CDR3 is 15 residues. Losses at the gene ends were 8 bases for V and 0 bases for J; bases not matched to a gene: 9. Germline-derived CDR1 and CDR2 are MGHDK and SYGVNS. CDR3 sequence reads: CASGHGAGDQETQYF. DNA for the CDR3: TGTGCCAGCGGTCACGGGGCGGGGGACCAAGAGACCCAGTACTTC.

This chain joins TRBV7-2 and TRBJ1-6, with D hard to call. This CDR3 comprises 15 residues. Deletions cut 7 bases from V and 9 bases from J, with 19 bases between. Germline assignment: CDR1 SGHTA and CDR2 FQGNSA. CDR3 nucleotide sequence: TGTGCCAGCACCCCGTCCTTGGAGTCGGCTTCACCCCTCCACTTT. Its protein product is CASTPSLESASPLHF.

The chain joins TRBV5-1 to TRBJ2-7; D gene ambiguous. Looked up from germline, CDR1 is SGHRS and CDR2 is YFSETQ. This CDR3 contains 13 residues. V was pared by 4 bases and J by 2 bases, with 10 bases between. The CDR3 reads CASSTSSPYEQYF. As DNA, the CDR3 is TGCGCCAGCAGCACGTCCTCCCCCTACGAGCAGTACTTC.

The J gene is TRBJ1-6, the V gene TRBV6-1; perhaps TRBD1 as D (5 bases). The CDR3 consists of 16 residues. V lost 0 bases to trimming and J lost 7 bases, with 13 bases between them. Germline assignment: CDR1 MNHNS and CDR2 SASEGT. The CDR3 region is CASSEARTRGNSPLHF. The CDR3 DNA reads TGTGCCAGCAGTGAAGCACGGACAAGGGGAAATTCACCCCTCCACTTT.